This is a list of T cell receptor beta chains from one sample in a study of blood T cell repertoires in COVID-19. The protocol was immunoSEQ multiplex PCR, while the TCRdb copy is restricted to in-frame clones and leaves out a portion. The sample lists 65,000 to 85,000 clones; roughly nine tenths were seen once. The source material was peripheral blood. These receptor sequences come from a man aged 50 to 60 with acute or convalescent COVID-19. CDR3s include the opening cysteine and the closing phenylalanine or tryptophan. A D gene is named only where the DNA matches it firmly. Clone size, where shown, is once, few, many, or a class for clones that have expanded.

abundance: few
j_gene: TRBJ2-3
d_gene: TRBD1
v_gene: TRBV25-1
CDR3nt: TGTGCCAGCAGTAAAGACAGGGGTTTAGATACGCAGTATTTT
CDR3aa: CASSKDRGLDTQYF

abundance: NA
j_gene: TRBJ2-2
d_gene: NA
v_gene: TRBV7-6
CDR3nt: TGTGCCAGCAGCATCTTCGGGGAGCTGTTTTTT
CDR3aa: CASSIFGELFF

abundance: NA
j_gene: TRBJ2-3
d_gene: NA
v_gene: TRBV4-3
CDR3nt: TGCGCCAGCAGCCCTACTATAGCGCAGAGCACAGATACGCAGTATTTT
CDR3aa: CASSPTIAQSTDTQYF

abundance: NA
j_gene: TRBJ1-5
d_gene: TRBD1
v_gene: TRBV27
CDR3nt: TGTGCCAGCAGAGGACAGGGCGGAGGCAATCAGCCCCAGCATTTT
CDR3aa: CASRGQGGGNQPQHF

abundance: NA
j_gene: TRBJ1-4
d_gene: NA
v_gene: TRBV5-6
CDR3nt: TGTGCCAGCAGCTTTCGGGTAAACGAAAAACTGTTTTTT
CDR3aa: CASSFRVNEKLFF

abundance: once
j_gene: TRBJ2-5
d_gene: NA
v_gene: TRBV27
CDR3nt: TGTGCCAGCAGTTTTTATACTAGGCGAGAGACCCAGTACTTC
CDR3aa: CASSFYTRRETQYF

abundance: NA
j_gene: TRBJ1-5
d_gene: TRBD1
v_gene: TRBV6-2/TRBV6-3
CDR3nt: TGTGCCAGCAGTTCACTTACAGGGGGAGCCAATCAGCCCCAGCATTTT
CDR3aa: CASSSLTGGANQPQHF

abundance: NA
j_gene: TRBJ2-1
d_gene: TRBD2
v_gene: TRBV18
CDR3nt: TGTGCCAGCTCAGCCTCCATGGGGACTAGCCCCAATGAGCAGTTCTTC
CDR3aa: CASSASMGTSPNEQFF

abundance: NA
j_gene: TRBJ2-1
d_gene: NA
v_gene: TRBV7-8
CDR3nt: TGTGCCAGCAGCCAAGACTCAGAGCAGTTCTTC
CDR3aa: CASSQDSEQFF

abundance: NA
j_gene: TRBJ2-1
d_gene: TRBD1
v_gene: TRBV24-1
CDR3nt: TGTGCCACCAGTGACGGGACAGCCTCGCCTCATGAGCAGTTCTTC
CDR3aa: CATSDGTASPHEQFF

abundance: NA
j_gene: TRBJ1-4
d_gene: TRBD1
v_gene: TRBV9
CDR3nt: TGTGCCAGCAGCGTAGCGACAGGGGAAAGGCGAGAAAAACTGTTTTTT
CDR3aa: CASSVATGERREKLFF

abundance: NA
j_gene: TRBJ1-2
d_gene: TRBD1
v_gene: TRBV6-5
CDR3nt: TGTGCCAGCTTTTTGGGACAGGGGTACGGCTATGGCTACACCTTC
CDR3aa: CASFLGQGYGYGYTF

abundance: once
j_gene: TRBJ2-2
d_gene: NA
v_gene: TRBV4-3
CDR3nt: TGCGCCAGCAGCCAAGGACGGGCGAACACCGGGGAGCTGTTTTTT
CDR3aa: CASSQGRANTGELFF

abundance: NA
j_gene: TRBJ1-4
d_gene: TRBD1
v_gene: TRBV4-1
CDR3nt: TGCGCCAGCAAGGACAGGGGGAATGAAAAACTGTTTTTT
CDR3aa: CASKDRGNEKLFF

abundance: NA
j_gene: TRBJ1-6
d_gene: TRBD1
v_gene: TRBV30
CDR3nt: TGTGCCTGGAGTCCCTCCGACAGGGGCTCCTATAATTCACCCCTCCACTTT
CDR3aa: CAWSPSDRGSYNSPLHF

abundance: NA
j_gene: TRBJ2-7
d_gene: TRBD1
v_gene: TRBV24-1
CDR3nt: TGTGCCACCAGTGCCACAGGGACAGGGGGTGGAGAGCAGTACTTC
CDR3aa: CATSATGTGGGEQYF

abundance: NA
j_gene: TRBJ2-3
d_gene: TRBD2
v_gene: TRBV4-1
CDR3nt: TGCGCCAGCAGCCATCAGGCCCTAGCGGGAGCAGCAGATACGCAGTATTTT
CDR3aa: CASSHQALAGAADTQYF

abundance: NA
j_gene: TRBJ1-2
d_gene: NA
v_gene: TRBV29-1
CDR3nt: TGCAGCGGCCTCTGGGGGGGAAACTATGGCTACACCTTC
CDR3aa: CSGLWGGNYGYTF

abundance: NA
j_gene: TRBJ2-1
d_gene: TRBD2
v_gene: TRBV11-3
CDR3nt: TGTGCCAGCAGCTCGGGACTAGCGATTTACAATGAGCAGTTCTTC
CDR3aa: CASSSGLAIYNEQFF

abundance: NA
j_gene: TRBJ2-1
d_gene: NA
v_gene: TRBV7-9
CDR3nt: TGTGCCAGCAGCCCAGGGGGCGGGAGCATACTCGAGCAGTTCTTC
CDR3aa: CASSPGGGSILEQFF

abundance: NA
j_gene: TRBJ2-2
d_gene: TRBD2
v_gene: TRBV7-9
CDR3nt: TGTGCCAGCACCGTTAGCGGGAGGTATGTCGCCGGGGAGCTGTTTTTT
CDR3aa: CASTVSGRYVAGELFF

abundance: few
j_gene: TRBJ1-5
d_gene: NA
v_gene: TRBV27
CDR3nt: TGTGCCAGCAGTTCCCGCAGGGAGGGCAATCAGCCCCAGCATTTT
CDR3aa: CASSSRREGNQPQHF

abundance: NA
j_gene: TRBJ2-6
d_gene: TRBD1
v_gene: TRBV5-1
CDR3nt: TGCGCCAGCAGCGATGGACAGGGAGTCTCTGGGGCCAACGTCCTGACTTTC
CDR3aa: CASSDGQGVSGANVLTF

abundance: NA
j_gene: TRBJ2-5
d_gene: NA
v_gene: TRBV28
CDR3nt: TGTGCCAGCAGTTTGGCCTTGCAAGAGACCCAGTACTTC
CDR3aa: CASSLALQETQYF

abundance: NA
j_gene: TRBJ2-1
d_gene: TRBD2
v_gene: TRBV5-4
CDR3nt: TGTGCCAGCAGCCCGGGAGGGGAGCCCTACAATGAGCAGTTCTTC
CDR3aa: CASSPGGEPYNEQFF

abundance: NA
j_gene: TRBJ2-7
d_gene: NA
v_gene: TRBV6-5
CDR3nt: TGTGCCAGCAGATACCAGTCCGGGCAGGGTTTTTTGTACTTC
CDR3aa: CASRYQSGQGFLYF

abundance: NA
j_gene: TRBJ2-7
d_gene: TRBD2
v_gene: TRBV29-1
CDR3nt: TGCAGCGTTAATAGCGGGAGATACGAGCAGTACTTC
CDR3aa: CSVNSGRYEQYF

abundance: few
j_gene: TRBJ2-1
d_gene: NA
v_gene: TRBV19
CDR3nt: TGTGCCAGTAGTACACGGGGAGGATGGGATGAGCAGTTCTTC
CDR3aa: CASSTRGGWDEQFF

abundance: NA
j_gene: TRBJ1-1
d_gene: NA
v_gene: TRBV5-1
CDR3nt: TGCGCCAGCACCTCGGGAAGGGTACGCAACACTGAAGCTTTCTTT
CDR3aa: CASTSGRVRNTEAFF

abundance: NA
j_gene: TRBJ2-3
d_gene: TRBD2
v_gene: TRBV3-1/TRBV3-2
CDR3nt: TGTGCCAGCAGCCGCCGGGGCGGGAGGAGAGATACGCAGTATTTT
CDR3aa: CASSRRGGRRDTQYF

abundance: NA
j_gene: TRBJ2-1
d_gene: TRBD2
v_gene: TRBV20-1
CDR3nt: TGCAGTGCTAGTACAGGACTAGCGGGAGGAAGGGGCAATGAGCAGTTCTTC
CDR3aa: CSASTGLAGGRGNEQFF

abundance: NA
j_gene: TRBJ1-1
d_gene: NA
v_gene: TRBV6-2/TRBV6-3
CDR3nt: TGTGCCAGCAGTGGCCTGCGCAGCAGGATGAACACTGAAGCTTTCTTT
CDR3aa: CASSGLRSRMNTEAFF

abundance: few
j_gene: TRBJ1-2
d_gene: NA
v_gene: TRBV11-3
CDR3nt: TGTGCCAGCAGCTTAGATTCCGGCAGGGCCTATGGCTACACCTTC
CDR3aa: CASSLDSGRAYGYTF

abundance: NA
j_gene: TRBJ2-2
d_gene: NA
v_gene: TRBV10-3
CDR3nt: TGTGCCATCAGTGAGGACAGCAAACGCACCGGGGAGCTGTTTTTT
CDR3aa: CAISEDSKRTGELFF

abundance: NA
j_gene: TRBJ2-5
d_gene: TRBD1
v_gene: TRBV5-4
CDR3nt: TGTGCCAGCAGCTATCGACAGGGCCACCCGGAGACCCAGTACTTC
CDR3aa: CASSYRQGHPETQYF

abundance: NA
j_gene: TRBJ1-3
d_gene: TRBD1
v_gene: TRBV19
CDR3nt: TGTGCCAGTAGGGGGACAGCCTCTGGAAACACCATATATTTT
CDR3aa: CASRGTASGNTIYF

abundance: NA
j_gene: TRBJ2-4
d_gene: TRBD2
v_gene: TRBV6-5
CDR3nt: TGTGCCAGCAGTAAGATAGCGGGAACCAAAAACATTCAGTACTTC
CDR3aa: CASSKIAGTKNIQYF

abundance: NA
j_gene: TRBJ1-6
d_gene: TRBD1
v_gene: TRBV30
CDR3nt: TGTGCCTGGGGGGGACAGCCCGGATCACCCCTCCACTTT
CDR3aa: CAWGGQPGSPLHF

abundance: NA
j_gene: TRBJ2-2
d_gene: NA
v_gene: TRBV29-1
CDR3nt: TGCAGCACTGGAGGGAACAGCGGGGAGCTGTTTTTT
CDR3aa: CSTGGNSGELFF

abundance: NA
j_gene: TRBJ1-5
d_gene: NA
v_gene: TRBV7-2
CDR3nt: TGTGCCAGCAGCTTAGGGAGCTGGAGCAATCAGCCCCAGCATTTT
CDR3aa: CASSLGSWSNQPQHF

abundance: NA
j_gene: TRBJ2-1
d_gene: NA
v_gene: TRBV2
CDR3nt: TGTGCCAGCAGTGACCTCGGTCGGAATGAGCAGTTCTTC
CDR3aa: CASSDLGRNEQFF

abundance: NA
j_gene: TRBJ1-2
d_gene: TRBD1
v_gene: TRBV6-6
CDR3nt: TGTGCCAGCCGCACAGGGGGCGACGGTGGCTACACCTTC
CDR3aa: CASRTGGDGGYTF

abundance: NA
j_gene: TRBJ2-3
d_gene: TRBD2
v_gene: TRBV18
CDR3nt: TGTGCCAGCTCACCGATAAGGACTAGCTACGCAAGCACAGATACGCAGTATTTT
CDR3aa: CASSPIRTSYASTDTQYF

abundance: NA
j_gene: TRBJ1-1
d_gene: NA
v_gene: TRBV7-2
CDR3nt: TGTGCCAGCAGCTTAGCGCCGGGGGTCTCCACTGAAGCTTTCTTT
CDR3aa: CASSLAPGVSTEAFF

abundance: NA
j_gene: TRBJ2-1
d_gene: TRBD1
v_gene: TRBV9
CDR3nt: TGTGCCAGCAGCCCCTCCCCATCCGGGACAGGAGTCAATGAGCAGTTCTTC
CDR3aa: CASSPSPSGTGVNEQFF

abundance: NA
j_gene: TRBJ1-6
d_gene: TRBD1
v_gene: TRBV6-5
CDR3nt: TGTGCCAGCAGTCCCGGACAGGGGCTTAGTTCACCCCTCCACTTT
CDR3aa: CASSPGQGLSSPLHF

abundance: NA
j_gene: TRBJ1-1
d_gene: NA
v_gene: TRBV29-1
CDR3nt: TGCAGCCACAAGGGGCTATTGAACACTGAAGCTTTCTTT
CDR3aa: CSHKGLLNTEAFF

abundance: NA
j_gene: TRBJ2-7
d_gene: TRBD1
v_gene: TRBV7-9
CDR3nt: TGTGCCAGTAGTCGACAGGGGGCGAACCACTCCTACGAGCAGTACTTC
CDR3aa: CASSRQGANHSYEQYF